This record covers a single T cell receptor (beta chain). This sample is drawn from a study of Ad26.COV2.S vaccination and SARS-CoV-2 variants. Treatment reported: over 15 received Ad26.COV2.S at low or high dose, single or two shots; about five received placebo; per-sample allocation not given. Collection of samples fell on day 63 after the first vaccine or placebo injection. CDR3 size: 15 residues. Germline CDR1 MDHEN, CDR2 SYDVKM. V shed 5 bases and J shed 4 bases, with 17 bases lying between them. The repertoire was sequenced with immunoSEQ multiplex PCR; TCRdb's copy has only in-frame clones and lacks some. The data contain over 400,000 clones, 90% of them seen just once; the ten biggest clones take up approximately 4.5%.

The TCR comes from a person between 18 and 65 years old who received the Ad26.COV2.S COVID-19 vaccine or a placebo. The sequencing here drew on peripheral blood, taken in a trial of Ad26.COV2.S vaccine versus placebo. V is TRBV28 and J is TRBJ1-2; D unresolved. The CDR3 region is CASSPELGFGYGYTF. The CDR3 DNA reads TGTGCCAGCAGTCCCGAGTTGGGGTTCGGCTATGGCTACACCTTC.